Below, one T cell receptor (beta chain) is given with its context. This sample is drawn from a study of blood T cell repertoires in COVID-19. The protocol was immunoSEQ multiplex PCR, while the TCRdb copy is restricted to in-frame clones and leaves out a portion. The sample includes 100,000 to 150,000 clones, 79% seen only once; the top ten take more than 35%. The CDR3 contains 11 residues. The germline V gene has CDR1 WSHSY and CDR2 SAAADI. The J segment lost 9 bases and the V segment lost 8 bases, leaving 4 bases of the junction unmatched. The rearrangement links TRBV10-2 to TRBJ2-1; TRBD1 matches 7 bases. Sequencing was carried out using peripheral blood. The sequence was collected from a man aged 35 to 55 with active or convalescent COVID-19. CDR3 DNA sequence: TGCGCCAGCCTTGAGGGGGCTGAGCAGTTCTTC. Translation: CASLEGAEQFF.